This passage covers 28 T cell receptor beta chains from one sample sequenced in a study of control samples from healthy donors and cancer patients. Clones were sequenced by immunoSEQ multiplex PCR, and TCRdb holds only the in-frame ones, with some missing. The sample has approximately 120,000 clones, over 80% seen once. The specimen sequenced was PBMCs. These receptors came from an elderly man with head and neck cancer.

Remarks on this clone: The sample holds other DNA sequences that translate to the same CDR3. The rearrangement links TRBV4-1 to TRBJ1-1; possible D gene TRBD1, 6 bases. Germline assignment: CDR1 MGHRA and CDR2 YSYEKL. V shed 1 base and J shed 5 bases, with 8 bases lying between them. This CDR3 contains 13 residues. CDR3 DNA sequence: TGCGCCAGCAGCCAAGTAGGGGGAACTGAAGCTTTCTTT. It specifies CASSQVGGTEAFF.

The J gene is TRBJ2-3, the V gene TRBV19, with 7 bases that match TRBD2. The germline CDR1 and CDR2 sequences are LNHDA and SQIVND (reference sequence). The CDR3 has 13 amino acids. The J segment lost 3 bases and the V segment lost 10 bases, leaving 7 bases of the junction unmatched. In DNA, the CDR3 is TGTGCCACCTCTGGGAGGGGTACAGATACGCAGTATTTT. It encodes CATSGRGTDTQYF.

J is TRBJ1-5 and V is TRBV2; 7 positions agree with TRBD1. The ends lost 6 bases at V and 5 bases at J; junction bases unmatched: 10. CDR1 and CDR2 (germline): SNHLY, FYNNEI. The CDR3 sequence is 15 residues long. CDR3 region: CASSGRDSSDQPQHF. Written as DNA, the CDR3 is TGTGCCAGCAGCGGTCGGGACAGTTCGGATCAGCCCCAGCATTTT.

The CDR3 is CASSPGRGDGYTF. CDR3 bases: TGTGCCAGCTCACCCGGCAGGGGCGATGGCTACACCTTC. The chain recombines TRBV18 with TRBJ1-2; TRBD1 is a possible D gene (6 bases). With 3 bases removed from V and 6 bases from J, the gap between germline ends came to 11 bases. The germline V gene encodes CDR1 KGHSH and CDR2 LQKENI. The CDR3 runs to 13 residues.

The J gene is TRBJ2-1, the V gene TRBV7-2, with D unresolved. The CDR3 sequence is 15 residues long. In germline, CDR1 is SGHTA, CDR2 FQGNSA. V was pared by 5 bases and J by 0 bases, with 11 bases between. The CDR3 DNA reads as TGTGCCAGCAGCCAGGACCGGAGCTCCTACAATGAGCAGTTCTTC. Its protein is CASSQDRSSYNEQFF.

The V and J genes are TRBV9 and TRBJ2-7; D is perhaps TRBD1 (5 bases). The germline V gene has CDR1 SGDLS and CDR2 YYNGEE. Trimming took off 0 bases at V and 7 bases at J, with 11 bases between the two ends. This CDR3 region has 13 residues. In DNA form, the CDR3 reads TGTGCCAGCAGCGTAGAGGGGTATGGAGAGCAGTACTTC. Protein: CASSVEGYGEQYF. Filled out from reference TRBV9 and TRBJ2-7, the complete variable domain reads DSGVTQTPKHLITATGQRVTLRCSPRSGDLSVYWYQQSLDQGLQFLIQYYNGEERAKGNILERFSAQQFPDLHSELNLSSLELGDSALYFCASSVEGYGEQYFGPGTRLTVT.

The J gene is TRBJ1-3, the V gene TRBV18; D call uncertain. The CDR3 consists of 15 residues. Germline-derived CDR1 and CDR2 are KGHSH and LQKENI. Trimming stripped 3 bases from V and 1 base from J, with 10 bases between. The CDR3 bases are TGTGCCAGCTCACCCCCTGGACGATCTGGAAACACCATATATTTT. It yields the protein CASSPPGRSGNTIYF.

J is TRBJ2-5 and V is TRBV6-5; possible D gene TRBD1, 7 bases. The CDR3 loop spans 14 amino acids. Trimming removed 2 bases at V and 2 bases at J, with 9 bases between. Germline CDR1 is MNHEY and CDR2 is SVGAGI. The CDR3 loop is CASSYAGQQETQYF. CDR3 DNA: TGTGCCAGCAGTTACGCGGGACAGCAAGAGACCCAGTACTTC.

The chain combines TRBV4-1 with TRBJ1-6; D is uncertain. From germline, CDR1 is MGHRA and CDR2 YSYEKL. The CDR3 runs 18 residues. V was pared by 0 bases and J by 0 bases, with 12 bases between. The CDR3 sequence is CASSQDWQASSYNSPLHF. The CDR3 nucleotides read TGCGCCAGCAGCCAAGATTGGCAGGCGAGCTCCTATAATTCACCCCTCCACTTT.

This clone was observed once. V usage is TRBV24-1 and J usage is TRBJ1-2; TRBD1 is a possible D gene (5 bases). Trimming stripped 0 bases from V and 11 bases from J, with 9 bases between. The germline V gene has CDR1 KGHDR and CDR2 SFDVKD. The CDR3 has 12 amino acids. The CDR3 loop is CATSDLAGLYTF. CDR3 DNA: TGTGCCACCAGTGATTTGGCAGGGTTATACACCTTC.

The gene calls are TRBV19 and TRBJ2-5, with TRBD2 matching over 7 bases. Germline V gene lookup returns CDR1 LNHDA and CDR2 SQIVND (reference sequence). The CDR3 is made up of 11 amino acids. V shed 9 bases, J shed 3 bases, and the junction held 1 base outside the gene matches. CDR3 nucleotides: TGTGCCAGCCGGGGGGAAGAGACCCAGTACTTC. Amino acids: CASRGEETQYF.

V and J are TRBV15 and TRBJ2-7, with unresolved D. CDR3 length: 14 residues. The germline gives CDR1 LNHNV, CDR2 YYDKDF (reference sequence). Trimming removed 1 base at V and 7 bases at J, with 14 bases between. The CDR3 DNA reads TGTGCCACCAGCAGAGTAGCTCTCCCGGCTGAGCAGTACTTC. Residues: CATSRVALPAEQYF.

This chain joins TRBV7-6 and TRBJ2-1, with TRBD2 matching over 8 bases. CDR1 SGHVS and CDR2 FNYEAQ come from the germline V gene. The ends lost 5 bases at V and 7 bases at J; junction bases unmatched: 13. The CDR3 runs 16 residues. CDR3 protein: CASSPSGGRVGNEQFF. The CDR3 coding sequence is TGTGCCAGCAGCCCGTCGGGAGGGAGGGTAGGAAATGAGCAGTTCTTC. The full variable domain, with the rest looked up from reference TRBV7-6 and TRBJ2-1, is GAGVSQSPRYKVTKRGQDVALRCDPISGHVSLYWYRQALGQGPEFLTYFNYEAQQDKSGLPNDRFSAERPEGSISTLTIQRTEQRDSAMYRCASSPSGGRVGNEQFFGPGTRLTVL.

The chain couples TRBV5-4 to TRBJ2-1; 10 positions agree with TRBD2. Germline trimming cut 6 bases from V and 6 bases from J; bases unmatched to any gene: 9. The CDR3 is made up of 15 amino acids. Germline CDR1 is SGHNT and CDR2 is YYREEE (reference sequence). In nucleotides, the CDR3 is TGTGCCAGCACCTTCCCAGCGGGAGGGCCCAATGAGCAGTTCTTC. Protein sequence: CASTFPAGGPNEQFF.

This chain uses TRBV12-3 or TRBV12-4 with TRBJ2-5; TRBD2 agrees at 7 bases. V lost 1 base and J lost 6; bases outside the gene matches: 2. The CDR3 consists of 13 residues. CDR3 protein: CASSLGGGKTQYF. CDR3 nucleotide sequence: TGTGCCAGCAGTTTAGGGGGAGGGAAGACCCAGTACTTC.

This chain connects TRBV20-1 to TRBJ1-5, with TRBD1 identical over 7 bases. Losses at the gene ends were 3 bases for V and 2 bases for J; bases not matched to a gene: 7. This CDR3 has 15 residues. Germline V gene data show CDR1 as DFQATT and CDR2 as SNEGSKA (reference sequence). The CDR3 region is CSASGGQARNQPQHF. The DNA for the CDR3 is TGCAGTGCTAGTGGAGGACAGGCGCGCAATCAGCCCCAGCATTTT.

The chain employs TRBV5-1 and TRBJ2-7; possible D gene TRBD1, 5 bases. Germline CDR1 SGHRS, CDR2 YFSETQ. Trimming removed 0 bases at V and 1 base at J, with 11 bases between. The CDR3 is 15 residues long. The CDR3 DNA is TGCGCCAGCAGCTTGGTTTTAGGGGCGTCCTACGAGCAGTACTTC. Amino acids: CASSLVLGASYEQYF.

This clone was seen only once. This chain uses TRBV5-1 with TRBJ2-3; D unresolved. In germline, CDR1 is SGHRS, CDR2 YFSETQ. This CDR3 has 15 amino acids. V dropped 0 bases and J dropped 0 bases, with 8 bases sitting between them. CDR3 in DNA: TGCGCCAGCAGCTTGGAGGAGACTAGCACAGATACGCAGTATTTT. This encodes CASSLEETSTDTQYF.

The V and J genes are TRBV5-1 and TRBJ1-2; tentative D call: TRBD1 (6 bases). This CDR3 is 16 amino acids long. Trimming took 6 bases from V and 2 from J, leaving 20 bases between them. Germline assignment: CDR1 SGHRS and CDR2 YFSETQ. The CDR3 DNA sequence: TGCGCCAGCATGACAGGACTGCCCGGCGGCAACTATGGCTACACCTTC. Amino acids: CASMTGLPGGNYGYTF.

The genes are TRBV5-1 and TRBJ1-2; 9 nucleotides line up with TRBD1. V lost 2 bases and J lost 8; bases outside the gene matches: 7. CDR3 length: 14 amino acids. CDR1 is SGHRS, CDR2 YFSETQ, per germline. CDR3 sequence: CASSFRTGARGYTF. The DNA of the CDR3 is TGCGCCAGCAGCTTCCGGACAGGGGCTCGGGGCTACACCTTC.

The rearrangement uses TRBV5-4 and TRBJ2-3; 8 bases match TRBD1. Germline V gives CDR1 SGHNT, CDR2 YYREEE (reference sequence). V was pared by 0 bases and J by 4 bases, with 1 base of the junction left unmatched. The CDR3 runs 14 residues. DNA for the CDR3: TGTGCCAGCAGCTTGGCAGGGGGCGCAGATACGCAGTATTTT. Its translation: CASSLAGGADTQYF.

The CDR3 is CASSQDRGANEQYF. The CDR3 DNA reads TGCGCCAGCAGCCAAGACCGGGGAGCCAACGAGCAGTACTTC. The chain joins TRBV4-1 to TRBJ2-7, with D perhaps matching TRBD2 (5 bases). CDR1 MGHRA and CDR2 YSYEKL come from the germline V gene. Trimming pared 0 bases from V and 5 bases from J, leaving 11 bases between. The CDR3 contains 14 residues.

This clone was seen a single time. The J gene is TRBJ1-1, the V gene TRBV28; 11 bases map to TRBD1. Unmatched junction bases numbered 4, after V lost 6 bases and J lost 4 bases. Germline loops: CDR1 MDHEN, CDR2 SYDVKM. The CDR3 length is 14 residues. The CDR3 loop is CASRWTGGRTEAFF. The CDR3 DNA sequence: TGTGCCAGCAGATGGACAGGGGGCCGCACTGAAGCTTTCTTT.

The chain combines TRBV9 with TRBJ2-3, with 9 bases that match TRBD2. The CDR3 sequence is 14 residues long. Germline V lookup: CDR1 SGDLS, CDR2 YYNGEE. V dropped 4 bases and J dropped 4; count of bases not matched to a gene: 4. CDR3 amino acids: CASSTRTSADTQYF. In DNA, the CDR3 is TGTGCCAGCAGCACCCGGACTAGCGCAGATACGCAGTATTTT.

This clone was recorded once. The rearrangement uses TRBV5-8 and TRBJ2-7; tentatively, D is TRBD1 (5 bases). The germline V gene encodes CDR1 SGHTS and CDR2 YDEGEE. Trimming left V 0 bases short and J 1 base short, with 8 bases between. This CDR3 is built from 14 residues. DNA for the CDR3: TGTGCCAGCAGCTTGGTAGGGGCATCCTACGAGCAGTACTTC. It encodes CASSLVGASYEQYF.

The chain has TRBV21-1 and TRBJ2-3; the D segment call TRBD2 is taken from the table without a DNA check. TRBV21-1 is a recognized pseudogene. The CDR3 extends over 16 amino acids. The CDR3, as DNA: TGTGCCAGCAGCAGGACGGGGGTTCCTAGCACAGATACGCAGTATTTT. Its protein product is CASSRTGVPSTDTQYF.

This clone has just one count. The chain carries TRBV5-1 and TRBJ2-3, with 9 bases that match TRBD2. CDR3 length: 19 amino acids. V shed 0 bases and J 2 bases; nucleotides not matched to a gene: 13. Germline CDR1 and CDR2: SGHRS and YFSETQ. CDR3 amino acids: CASSLVGSGSGALTDTQYF. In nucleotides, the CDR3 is TGCGCCAGCAGCTTGGTTGGTAGCGGGAGTGGGGCCCTCACAGATACGCAGTATTTT.

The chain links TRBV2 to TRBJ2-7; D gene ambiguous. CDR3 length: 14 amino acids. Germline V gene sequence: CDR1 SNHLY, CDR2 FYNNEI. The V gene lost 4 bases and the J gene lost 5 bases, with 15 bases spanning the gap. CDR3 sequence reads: CASSALSSQNEQYF. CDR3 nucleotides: TGTGCCAGCAGTGCACTAAGTAGCCAGAACGAGCAGTACTTC.